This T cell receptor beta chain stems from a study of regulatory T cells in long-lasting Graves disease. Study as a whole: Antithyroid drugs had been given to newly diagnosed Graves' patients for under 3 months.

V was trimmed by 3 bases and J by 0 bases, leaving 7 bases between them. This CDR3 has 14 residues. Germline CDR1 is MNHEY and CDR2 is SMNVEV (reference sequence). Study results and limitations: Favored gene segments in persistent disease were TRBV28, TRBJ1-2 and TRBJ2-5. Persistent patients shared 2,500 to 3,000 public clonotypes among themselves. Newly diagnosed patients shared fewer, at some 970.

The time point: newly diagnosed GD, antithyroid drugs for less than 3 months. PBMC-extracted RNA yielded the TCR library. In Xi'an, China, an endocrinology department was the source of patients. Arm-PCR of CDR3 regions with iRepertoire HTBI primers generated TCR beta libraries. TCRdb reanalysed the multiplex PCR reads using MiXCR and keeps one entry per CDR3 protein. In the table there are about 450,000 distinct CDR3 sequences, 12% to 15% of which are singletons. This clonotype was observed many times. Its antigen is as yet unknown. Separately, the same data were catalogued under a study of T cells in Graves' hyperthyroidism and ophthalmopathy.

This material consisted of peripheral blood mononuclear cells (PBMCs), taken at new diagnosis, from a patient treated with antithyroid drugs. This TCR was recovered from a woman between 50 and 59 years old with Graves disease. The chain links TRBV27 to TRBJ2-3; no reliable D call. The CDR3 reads CASSLLISTDTQYF. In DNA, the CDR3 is TGTGCCAGCAGTTTGCTCATTAGCACAGATACGCAGTATTTT.